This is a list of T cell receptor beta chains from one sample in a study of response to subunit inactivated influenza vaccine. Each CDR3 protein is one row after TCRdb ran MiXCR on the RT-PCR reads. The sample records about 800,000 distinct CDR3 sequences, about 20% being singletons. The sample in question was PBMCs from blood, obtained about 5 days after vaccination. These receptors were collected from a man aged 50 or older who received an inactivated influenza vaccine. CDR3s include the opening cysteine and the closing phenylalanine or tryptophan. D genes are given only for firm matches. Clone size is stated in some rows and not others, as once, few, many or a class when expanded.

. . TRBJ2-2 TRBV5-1 CASSLAYHTGELFF TGCGCCAGCAGCTTGGCTTACCACACCGGGGAGCTGTTTTTT
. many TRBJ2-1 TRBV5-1 CASSLEKGFNEQFF TGCGCCAGCAGCTTGGAGAAAGGTTTCAATGAGCAGTTCTTC
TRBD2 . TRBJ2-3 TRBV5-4 CASSTYSLGGTDTQYF TGTGCCAGCAGCACCTATTCTCTGGGGGGGACAGATACGCAGTATTTT
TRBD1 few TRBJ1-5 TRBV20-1 CSARTGNSNQPQHF TGCAGTGCTAGGACAGGGAATAGCAATCAGCCCCAGCATTTT
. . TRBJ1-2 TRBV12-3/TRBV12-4 CASSLAALYYGYTF TGTGCCAGCAGTTTAGCTGCCCTATACTATGGCTACACCTTC
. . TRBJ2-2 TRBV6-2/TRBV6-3 CASREPGTGELFF TGTGCCAGCCGGGAGCCAGGCACCGGGGAGCTGTTTTTT
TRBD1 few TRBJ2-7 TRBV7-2 CASSGTGGLEQYF TGTGCCAGCAGCGGGACAGGGGGCCTCGAGCAGTACTTC
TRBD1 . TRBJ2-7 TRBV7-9 CASSLGHGAGGKEQYF TGTGCCAGCAGCTTAGGTCATGGGGCAGGGGGAAAGGAGCAGTACTTC
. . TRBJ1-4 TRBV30 CAGRSAGAQKLFF TGTGCCGGCCGGAGTGCTGGGGCGCAAAAACTGTTTTTT
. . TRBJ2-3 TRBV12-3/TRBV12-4 CALSLLIVQGRQTDTQYF TGTGCCCTCAGTTTACTAATTGTGCAGGGTCGGCAGACAGATACGCAGTATTTT
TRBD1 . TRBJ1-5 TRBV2 CASRGQGNNQPQHF TGTGCCAGCAGAGGACAGGGGAACAATCAGCCCCAGCATTTT
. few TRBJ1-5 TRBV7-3 CASSSYQGQPQHF TGTGCCAGCAGCTCTTATCAGGGGCAGCCCCAGCATTTT
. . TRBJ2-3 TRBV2 CASTLGVLTDTQYF TGTGCCAGCACACTAGGGGTTCTTACAGATACGCAGTATTTT
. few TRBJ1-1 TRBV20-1 CSARDMIEAFF TGCAGTGCTAGAGATATGATTGAAGCTTTCTTT
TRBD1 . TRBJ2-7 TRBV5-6 CASSNGTGVYEQYF TGTGCCAGCAGCAACGGGACAGGGGTTTACGAGCAGTACTTC
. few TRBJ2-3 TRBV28 CASSFSERADTQYF TGTGCCAGCAGTTTTTCGGAAAGGGCAGATACGCAGTATTTT
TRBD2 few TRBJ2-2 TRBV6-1 CASSRLATTGELFF TGTGCCAGCAGTCGACTAGCCACCACCGGGGAGCTGTTTTTT
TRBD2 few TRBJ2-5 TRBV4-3 CASSASGEETQYF TGCGCCAGCAGCGCTAGCGGAGAAGAGACCCAGTACTTC
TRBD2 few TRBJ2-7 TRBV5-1 CASSAGEAYEQYF TGCGCCAGCTCAGCGGGAGAAGCCTACGAGCAGTACTTC
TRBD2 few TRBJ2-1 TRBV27 CASSLLGLAGYNEQFF TGTGCCAGCAGTTTACTGGGACTAGCGGGCTACAATGAGCAGTTCTTC
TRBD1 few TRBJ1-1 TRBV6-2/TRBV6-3 CASSYSTGHTEAFF TGTGCCAGCAGTTACTCGACAGGGCATACTGAAGCTTTCTTT
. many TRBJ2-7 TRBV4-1 CASSQDDSQLYEQYF TGCGCCAGCAGCCAAGATGACTCGCAGCTCTACGAGCAGTACTTC
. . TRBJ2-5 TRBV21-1 CASSKRPPPSGLAGVETQYF TGTGCCAGCAGCAAAAGGCCACCCCCGTCAGGACTAGCGGGAGTAGAGACCCAGTACTTC
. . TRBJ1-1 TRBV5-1 CASSLDEGLNTEAFF TGCGCCAGCAGCTTGGATGAGGGCTTGAACACTGAAGCTTTCTTT
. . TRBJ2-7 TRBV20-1 CSASSTLGGTPSYEQYF TGCAGTGCTAGTTCCACTCTAGGGGGGACCCCCTCCTACGAGCAGTACTTC
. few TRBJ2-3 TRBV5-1 CASSFFEGESTDTQYF TGCGCCAGCAGCTTCTTTGAGGGGGAAAGCACAGATACGCAGTATTTT
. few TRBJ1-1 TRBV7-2 CASSHGGRVRNTEAFF TGTGCCAGCAGTCATGGGGGGCGGGTTCGGAACACTGAAGCTTTCTTT
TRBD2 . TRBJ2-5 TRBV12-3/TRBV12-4 CASSLESGGAAQETQYF TGTGCCAGCAGTTTAGAGTCCGGGGGGGCCGCCCAAGAGACCCAGTACTTC
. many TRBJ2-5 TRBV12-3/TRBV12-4 CASSQSLARTQYF TGTGCCAGCAGTCAGAGTCTAGCACGGACCCAGTACTTC
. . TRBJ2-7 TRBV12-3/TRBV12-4 CASRRNLGQGSYEQYF TGTGCCAGCAGGAGAAATTTGGGACAAGGCTCCTACGAGCAGTACTTC
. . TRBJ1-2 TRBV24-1 CATRDSVANYGYTF TGTGCCACCAGGGACTCAGTGGCTAACTATGGCTACACCTTC
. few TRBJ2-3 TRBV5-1 CASSPQGSYTDTQYF TGCGCCAGCAGTCCACAAGGCAGCTACACAGATACGCAGTATTTT
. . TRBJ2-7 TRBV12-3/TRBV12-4 CASSFKTYEQYF TGTGCCAGCAGTTTCAAAACCTACGAGCAGTACTTC
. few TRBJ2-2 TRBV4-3 CASSQDPLVTGELFF TGCGCCAGCAGCCAAGATCCCTTAGTCACCGGGGAGCTGTTTTTT
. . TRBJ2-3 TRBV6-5 CASSGGARTQYF TGTGCCAGCAGTGGGGGGGCCCGTACGCAGTATTTT
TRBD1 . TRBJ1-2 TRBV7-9 CASSPRDRDGHYGYTF TGTGCCAGCAGCCCCCGGGACAGGGACGGTCACTATGGCTACACCTTC
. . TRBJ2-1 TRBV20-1 CSARIGPALYNEQFF TGCAGTGCTAGGATTGGACCAGCCTTATACAATGAGCAGTTCTTC
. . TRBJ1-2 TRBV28 CASREGSSDYGYTF TGTGCCAGCAGGGAGGGGAGTTCCGACTATGGCTACACCTTC
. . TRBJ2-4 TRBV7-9 CASSLVRLGAKNIQYF TGTGCCAGCAGCTTAGTCCGGCTTGGGGCCAAAAACATTCAGTACTTC
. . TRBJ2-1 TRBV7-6 CASSLGQAIYNEQFF TGTGCCAGCAGCTTAGGACAGGCCATTTACAATGAGCAGTTCTTC
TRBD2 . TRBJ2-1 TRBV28 CASRLAGASYNEQFF TGTGCCAGCAGGCTAGCGGGAGCCTCCTACAATGAGCAGTTCTTC
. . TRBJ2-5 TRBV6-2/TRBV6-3 CASSWGSRRETQYF TGTGCCAGCAGCTGGGGGTCGCGGCGGGAGACCCAGTACTTC
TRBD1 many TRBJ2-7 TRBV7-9 CASSPPYRQGFYEQYF TGTGCCAGCAGCCCTCCCTATAGACAGGGTTTCTACGAGCAGTACTTC
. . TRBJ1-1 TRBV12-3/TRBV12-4 CASTAEGVNTEAFF TGTGCCAGCACCGCGGAAGGGGTAAACACTGAAGCTTTCTTT
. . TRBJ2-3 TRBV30 CACRVGGTDTQYF TGTGCCTGCCGGGTGGGGGGCACAGATACGCAGTATTTT
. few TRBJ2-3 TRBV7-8 CASSRYTPPTDTQYF TGTGCCAGCAGCCGTTATACCCCTCCCACAGATACGCAGTATTTT
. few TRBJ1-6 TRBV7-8 CASSFSNNSPLHF TGTGCCAGCAGCTTCTCGAATAATTCACCCCTCCACTTT
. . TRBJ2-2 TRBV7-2 CASSLAMRGNTGELFF TGTGCCAGCAGCTTAGCGATGCGGGGGAACACCGGGGAGCTGTTTTTT
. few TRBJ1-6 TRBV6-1 CASGPTNYNSPLHF TGTGCCAGTGGACCGACCAACTATAATTCACCCCTCCACTTT
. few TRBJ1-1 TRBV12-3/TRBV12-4 CASTNGRHTEAFF TGTGCCAGCACCAACGGACGGCACACTGAAGCTTTCTTT
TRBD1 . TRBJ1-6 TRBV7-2 CASSWRSGQDNSPLHF TGTGCCAGCAGCTGGAGATCGGGACAGGATAATTCACCCCTCCACTTT
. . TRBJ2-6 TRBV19 CASSHRRDGANVLTF TGTGCCAGTAGTCACAGGAGAGATGGGGCCAACGTCCTGACTTTC
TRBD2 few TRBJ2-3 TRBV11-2 CASSLLRTSGGVGDTQYF TGTGCCAGCAGCTTATTGAGGACTAGCGGGGGGGTTGGAGATACGCAGTATTTT
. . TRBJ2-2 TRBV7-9 CASSPLQGIGSGELFF TGTGCCAGCAGCCCTTTACAGGGAATTGGTTCCGGGGAGCTGTTTTTT
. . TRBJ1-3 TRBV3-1 CASSQEGRSGNTIYF TGTGCCAGCAGCCAAGAGGGAAGATCTGGAAACACCATATATTTT